The rows below give T cell receptor beta chains drawn from one sample of a study of cytomegalovirus exposure and HLA in healthy donors. The table came from immunoSEQ multiplex PCR; TCRdb's copy has only in-frame clones and leaves some out. The top ten clones hold around 1.9% of a sample with 100,000 to 150,000 clones, 88% of them seen once. Material: PBMCs. Receptors were obtained from a man between 18 and 29 years old in good health and CMV-seronegative. Each CDR3 is given with its conserved first and last residue. Fields, in order: D gene, clone size, V gene, J gene, CDR3 DNA, CDR3 protein. A D gene is named only where the DNA matches it firmly. Expanded clones get a size class; other rows say once, few or many, or leave the size out.

D gene: NA
clone size: NA
V gene: TRBV18
J gene: TRBJ1-4
CDR3 DNA: TGTGCCAGCTCACCAAGTATTAGTGCAACTAATGAAAAACTGTTTTTT
CDR3 protein: CASSPSISATNEKLFF

D gene: TRBD2
clone size: once
V gene: TRBV5-1
J gene: TRBJ2-1
CDR3 DNA: TGCGCCAGCAGCTTGGACGGGACTAGCGGTTTCTACAATGAGCAGTTCTTC
CDR3 protein: CASSLDGTSGFYNEQFF

D gene: NA
clone size: NA
V gene: TRBV4-1
J gene: TRBJ1-2
CDR3 DNA: TGCGCCAGCAGCCAAGAGGGCAGTGGCTATGGCTACACCTTC
CDR3 protein: CASSQEGSGYGYTF

D gene: NA
clone size: NA
V gene: TRBV7-8
J gene: TRBJ1-5
CDR3 DNA: TGTGCCAGCAGCGGCGTTCAGGGGCAGCCCCAGCATTTT
CDR3 protein: CASSGVQGQPQHF

D gene: NA
clone size: once
V gene: TRBV19
J gene: TRBJ2-1
CDR3 DNA: TGTGCCAGTAGTATACAGGGCAGGAACAATGAGCAGTTCTTC
CDR3 protein: CASSIQGRNNEQFF

D gene: NA
clone size: NA
V gene: TRBV7-9
J gene: TRBJ2-7
CDR3 DNA: TGTGCCAGCAGCTTAGTGCCTCTCTACCAATACTACGAGCAGTACTTC
CDR3 protein: CASSLVPLYQYYEQYF

D gene: NA
clone size: NA
V gene: TRBV7-9
J gene: TRBJ2-3
CDR3 DNA: TGTGCCAGCAGCCCAAGCAGCAAGCGAGACCAGCCAGATACGCAGTATTTT
CDR3 protein: CASSPSSKRDQPDTQYF

D gene: NA
clone size: NA
V gene: TRBV19
J gene: TRBJ1-4
CDR3 DNA: TGTGCCAGTAGTAACCAGGCGAATAATGAAAAACTGTTTTTT
CDR3 protein: CASSNQANNEKLFF

D gene: NA
clone size: NA
V gene: TRBV5-1
J gene: TRBJ2-7
CDR3 DNA: TGCGCCAGCAGCTGGACCACATCTAGCGTTAGCTCCTACGAGCAGTACTTC
CDR3 protein: CASSWTTSSVSSYEQYF

D gene: TRBD1
clone size: NA
V gene: TRBV28
J gene: TRBJ1-2
CDR3 DNA: TGTGCCAGCAGTTCATACCCTAGGACAGGGGGCGGCTACACCTTC
CDR3 protein: CASSSYPRTGGGYTF

D gene: NA
clone size: NA
V gene: TRBV7-2
J gene: TRBJ1-1
CDR3 DNA: TGTGCCAGCAGCTTCTTCGGGGGATCAGGGACTGAAGCTTTCTTT
CDR3 protein: CASSFFGGSGTEAFF

D gene: TRBD2
clone size: NA
V gene: TRBV9
J gene: TRBJ2-7
CDR3 DNA: TGTGCCAGCAGCGTAGGTAGCGGGGACTCCTACGAGCAGTACTTC
CDR3 protein: CASSVGSGDSYEQYF

D gene: NA
clone size: NA
V gene: TRBV7-2
J gene: TRBJ1-2
CDR3 DNA: TGTGCCAGCAGCTTAGCCCGAGACTATGGCTACACCTTC
CDR3 protein: CASSLARDYGYTF

D gene: TRBD2
clone size: many
V gene: TRBV6-1
J gene: TRBJ2-7
CDR3 DNA: TGTGCCAGCAGTGAAGCTAGCGGGGGGGCCTACGAGCAGTACTTC
CDR3 protein: CASSEASGGAYEQYF

D gene: TRBD1
clone size: NA
V gene: TRBV9
J gene: TRBJ1-4
CDR3 DNA: TGTGCCAGCAGCGTAGTGGGAACAGGGGAGAATGAAAAACTGTTTTTT
CDR3 protein: CASSVVGTGENEKLFF

D gene: NA
clone size: NA
V gene: TRBV4-1
J gene: TRBJ2-7
CDR3 DNA: TGCGCCAGCAGCCAAGAATCAACGGACACCGGATCCTACGAGCAGTACTTC
CDR3 protein: CASSQESTDTGSYEQYF

D gene: TRBD2
clone size: once
V gene: TRBV20-1
J gene: TRBJ2-1
CDR3 DNA: TGCAGTGCTAGAGATCGAAGCGGGAGGTTCTTC
CDR3 protein: CSARDRSGRFF

D gene: NA
clone size: NA
V gene: TRBV30
J gene: TRBJ1-1
CDR3 DNA: TGTGCCTGGGGGCGGAGGGTACGCACTGAAGCTTTCTTT
CDR3 protein: CAWGRRVRTEAFF

D gene: NA
clone size: few
V gene: TRBV4-1
J gene: TRBJ1-2
CDR3 DNA: TGCGCCAGCAGCCAAGGCGACAGAAGTTATGGCTACACCTTC
CDR3 protein: CASSQGDRSYGYTF

D gene: NA
clone size: NA
V gene: TRBV5-1
J gene: TRBJ2-3
CDR3 DNA: TGCGCCAGCAGCGGGGGGGCCTATTCGACTAGCACAGATACGCAGTATTTT
CDR3 protein: CASSGGAYSTSTDTQYF

D gene: NA
clone size: NA
V gene: TRBV7-2
J gene: TRBJ1-1
CDR3 DNA: TGTGCCAGCAGCTCTTGGGGGGGCGGAAACACTGAAGCTTTCTTT
CDR3 protein: CASSSWGGGNTEAFF

D gene: NA
clone size: NA
V gene: TRBV4-3
J gene: TRBJ2-2
CDR3 DNA: TGCGCCAGCAGCCAAGATATCGTAGCAGGGGAAACCGGGGAGCTGTTTTTT
CDR3 protein: CASSQDIVAGETGELFF

D gene: NA
clone size: NA
V gene: TRBV10-2
J gene: TRBJ2-1
CDR3 DNA: TGCGCCAGCAGAATCGAAAGGGAGGTGAGTGAGCAGTTCTTC
CDR3 protein: CASRIEREVSEQFF

D gene: TRBD1
clone size: NA
V gene: TRBV7-9
J gene: TRBJ1-5
CDR3 DNA: TGTGCCAGCAGCTTAGCGACAGGGGCCATCAATCAGCCCCAGCATTTT
CDR3 protein: CASSLATGAINQPQHF

D gene: TRBD1
clone size: NA
V gene: TRBV30
J gene: TRBJ2-1
CDR3 DNA: TGTGCCTGGCAGACAGGGAACAATGAGCAGTTCTTC
CDR3 protein: CAWQTGNNEQFF

D gene: NA
clone size: NA
V gene: TRBV6-5
J gene: TRBJ2-7
CDR3 DNA: TGTGCCAGCAGGGACAGCACCTACGAGCAGTACTTC
CDR3 protein: CASRDSTYEQYF

D gene: NA
clone size: NA
V gene: TRBV28
J gene: TRBJ2-3
CDR3 DNA: TGTGCCAGCAGTTTTCCCAGCAGGAAATCAGGGGATACGCAGTATTTT
CDR3 protein: CASSFPSRKSGDTQYF

D gene: TRBD2
clone size: NA
V gene: TRBV28
J gene: TRBJ2-4
CDR3 DNA: TGTGCCAGCAGCACTTTCAGCGGGGAAAACAAAAACATTCAGTACTTC
CDR3 protein: CASSTFSGENKNIQYF

D gene: NA
clone size: NA
V gene: TRBV6-4
J gene: TRBJ2-5
CDR3 DNA: TGTGCCAGCAGTGTGAACAGCCAAGAGACCCAGTACTTC
CDR3 protein: CASSVNSQETQYF

D gene: NA
clone size: NA
V gene: TRBV2
J gene: TRBJ1-1
CDR3 DNA: TGTGCCAGCAGGTTACTAACAGGTTCGACAACTGAAGCTTTCTTT
CDR3 protein: CASRLLTGSTTEAFF

D gene: TRBD1
clone size: NA
V gene: TRBV11-3
J gene: TRBJ2-7
CDR3 DNA: TGTGCCAGCAGCGACCGGGACAGGGGGTTCTACGAGCAGTACTTC
CDR3 protein: CASSDRDRGFYEQYF

D gene: TRBD2
clone size: NA
V gene: TRBV10-1
J gene: TRBJ2-3
CDR3 DNA: TGCGCCAGCAGTGAGTCAGCGGGAGTGACAGATACGCAGTATTTT
CDR3 protein: CASSESAGVTDTQYF

D gene: NA
clone size: NA
V gene: TRBV4-3
J gene: TRBJ1-1
CDR3 DNA: TGCGCCAGCAGCCAAACAGGTGAAGCTTTCTTT
CDR3 protein: CASSQTGEAFF

D gene: TRBD1
clone size: NA
V gene: TRBV7-9
J gene: TRBJ1-6
CDR3 DNA: TGTGCCAGCAGCAACGGACAGGGCTTCTATAATTCACCCCTCCACTTT
CDR3 protein: CASSNGQGFYNSPLHF

D gene: NA
clone size: NA
V gene: TRBV4-3
J gene: TRBJ2-3
CDR3 DNA: TGCGCCAGCAGCCAATCTAGCACAGATACGCAGTATTTT
CDR3 protein: CASSQSSTDTQYF

D gene: TRBD2
clone size: NA
V gene: TRBV7-8
J gene: TRBJ2-7
CDR3 DNA: TGTGCCAGCAGCAAAACTAGCGGGTTACACTACGAGCAGTACTTC
CDR3 protein: CASSKTSGLHYEQYF

D gene: NA
clone size: once
V gene: TRBV12-5
J gene: TRBJ1-3
CDR3 DNA: TGTGCTAGTGGTTTACTTGAGGTCTACACCATATATTTT
CDR3 protein: CASGLLEVYTIYF